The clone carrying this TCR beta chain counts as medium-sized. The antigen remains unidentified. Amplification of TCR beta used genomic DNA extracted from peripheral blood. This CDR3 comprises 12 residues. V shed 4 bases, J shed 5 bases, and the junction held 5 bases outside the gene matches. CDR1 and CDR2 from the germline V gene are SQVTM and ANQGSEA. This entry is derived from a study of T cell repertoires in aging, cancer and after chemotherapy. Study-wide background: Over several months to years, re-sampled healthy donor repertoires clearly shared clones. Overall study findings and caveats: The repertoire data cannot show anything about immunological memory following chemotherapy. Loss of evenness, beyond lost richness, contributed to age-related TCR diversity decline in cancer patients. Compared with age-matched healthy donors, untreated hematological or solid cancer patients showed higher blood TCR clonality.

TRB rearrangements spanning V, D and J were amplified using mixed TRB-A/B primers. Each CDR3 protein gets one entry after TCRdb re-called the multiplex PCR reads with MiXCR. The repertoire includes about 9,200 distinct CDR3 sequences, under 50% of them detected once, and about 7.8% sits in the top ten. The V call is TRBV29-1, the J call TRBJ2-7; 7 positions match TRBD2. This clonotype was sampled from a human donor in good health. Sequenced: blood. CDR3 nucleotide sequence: TGCAGCGTTGGTAATAGCGGGCACGAGCAGTACTTC. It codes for CSVGNSGHEQYF.